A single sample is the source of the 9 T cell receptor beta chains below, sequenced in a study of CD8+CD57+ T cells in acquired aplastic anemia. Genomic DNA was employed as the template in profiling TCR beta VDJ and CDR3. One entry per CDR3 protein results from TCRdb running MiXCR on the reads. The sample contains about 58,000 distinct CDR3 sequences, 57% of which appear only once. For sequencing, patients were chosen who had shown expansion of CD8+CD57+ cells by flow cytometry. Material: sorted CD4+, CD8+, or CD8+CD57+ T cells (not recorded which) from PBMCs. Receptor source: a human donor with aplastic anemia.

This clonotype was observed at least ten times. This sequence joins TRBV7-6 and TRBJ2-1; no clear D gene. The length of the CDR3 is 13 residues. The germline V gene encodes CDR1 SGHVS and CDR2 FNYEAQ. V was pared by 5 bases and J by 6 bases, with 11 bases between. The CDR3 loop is CASSPGVRNEQFF. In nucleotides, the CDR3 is TGTGCCAGCAGCCCTGGAGTTCGCAATGAGCAGTTCTTC.

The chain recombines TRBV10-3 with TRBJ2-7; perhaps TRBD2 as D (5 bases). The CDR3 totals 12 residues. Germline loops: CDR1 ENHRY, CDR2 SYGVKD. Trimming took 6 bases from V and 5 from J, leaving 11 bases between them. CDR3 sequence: CAIRDLADEQYF. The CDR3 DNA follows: TGTGCCATCAGGGATCTAGCAGACGAGCAGTACTTC.

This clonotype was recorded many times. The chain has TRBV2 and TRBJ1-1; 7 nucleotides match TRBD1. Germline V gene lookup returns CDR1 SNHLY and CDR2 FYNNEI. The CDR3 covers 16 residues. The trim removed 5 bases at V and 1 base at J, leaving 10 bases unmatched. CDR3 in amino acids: CASSPRQGGKNTEAFF. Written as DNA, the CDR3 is TGTGCCAGCAGTCCCCGACAGGGTGGTAAGAACACTGAAGCTTTCTTT.

The CDR3 bases are TGTGCCAGCAGTCCGGACCTTGGTGGCCGTGAAAAACTGTTTTTT. It is translated as CASSPDLGGREKLFF. V usage is TRBV7-3 and J usage is TRBJ1-4; D not resolved. V lost 6 bases, J lost 7 bases, and 18 bases lay in between. Germline loops: CDR1 SGHTA, CDR2 FQGTGA. The CDR3 consists of 15 residues.

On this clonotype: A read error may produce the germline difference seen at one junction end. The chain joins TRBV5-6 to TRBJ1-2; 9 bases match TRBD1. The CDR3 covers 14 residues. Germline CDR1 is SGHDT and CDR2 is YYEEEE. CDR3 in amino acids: CTSSLGTGNYGYTF. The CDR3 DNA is TGTACCAGCAGCTTGGGGACAGGGAATTATGGCTACACCTTC. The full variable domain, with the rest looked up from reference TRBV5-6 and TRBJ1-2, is DAGVTQSPTHLIKTRGQQVTLRCSPKSGHDTVSWYQQALGQGPQFIFQYYEEEERQRGNFPDRFSGHQFPNYSSELNVNALLLGDSALYLCTSSLGTGNYGYTFGSGTRLTVV.

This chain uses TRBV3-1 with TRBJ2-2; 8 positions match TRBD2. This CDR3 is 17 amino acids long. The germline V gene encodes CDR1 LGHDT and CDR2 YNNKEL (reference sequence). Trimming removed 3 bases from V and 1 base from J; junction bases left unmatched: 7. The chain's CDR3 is CASSQFGGGLNTGELFF. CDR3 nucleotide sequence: TGTGCCAGCAGCCAGTTCGGCGGGGGGTTGAACACCGGGGAGCTGTTTTTT.

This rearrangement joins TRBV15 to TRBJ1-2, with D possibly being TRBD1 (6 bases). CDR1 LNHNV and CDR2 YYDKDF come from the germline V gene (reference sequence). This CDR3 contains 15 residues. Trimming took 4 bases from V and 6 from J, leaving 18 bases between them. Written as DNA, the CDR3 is TGTGCCACCAGCATCCTCCCTGAGGGGGGAAATGGCTACACCTTC. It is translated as CATSILPEGGNGYTF.

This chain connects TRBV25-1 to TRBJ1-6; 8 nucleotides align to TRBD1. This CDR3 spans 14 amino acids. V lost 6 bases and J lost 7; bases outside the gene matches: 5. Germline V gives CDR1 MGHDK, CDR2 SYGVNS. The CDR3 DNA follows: TGTGCCAGCAGCCTGGGACAGGCAAATTCACCCCTCCACTTT. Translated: CASSLGQANSPLHF.

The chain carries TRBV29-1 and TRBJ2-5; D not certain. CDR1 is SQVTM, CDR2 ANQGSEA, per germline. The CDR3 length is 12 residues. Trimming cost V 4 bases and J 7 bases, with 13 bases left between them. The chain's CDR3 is CSVVPNKGTQYF. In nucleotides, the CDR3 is TGCAGCGTTGTACCCAACAAAGGGACCCAGTACTTC.